The 28 T cell receptor beta chains reported below all come from one sample, sequenced in a study of PD-1 blockade in classical Hodgkin lymphoma. Relapses following autologous stem cell transplantation were seen in all patients, with brentuximab vedotin exposure varying. Only in-frame clones appear in the TCRdb table, and some are missing; sequencing was by immunoSEQ multiplex PCR. The profile shows 10,000 or so clones, 76% of them singletons. The sequenced sample was peripheral blood mononuclear cells (PBMCs), obtained at baseline. These receptors were taken from a human donor with classical Hodgkin lymphoma.

The chain is built from TRBV7-6 and TRBJ2-3; possibly TRBD2 for D (5 bases). The CDR3 loop spans 15 amino acids. CDR1 is SGHVS and CDR2 is FNYEAQ in the germline V gene. The V and J ends lost 5 bases and 5 bases respectively, with 17 bases between them. CDR3 DNA sequence: TGTGCCAGCAGCCCCTCCCCGTGGGAGCTAGATACGCAGTATTTT. As protein: CASSPSPWELDTQYF.

In DNA form, the CDR3 reads TGTGCCAGCAGTGACCAGGACAGAGCCTACGAGCAGTACTTC. It is translated as CASSDQDRAYEQYF. V and J are TRBV2 and TRBJ2-7, with TRBD1 as a possible D gene (6 bases). Germline V gene data show CDR1 as SNHLY and CDR2 as FYNNEI. V was trimmed by 3 bases and J by 2 bases, leaving 11 bases between them. CDR3 length: 14 amino acids.

This clone was detected only once. The chain uses TRBV29-1 and TRBJ2-5, with D perhaps given as TRBD1 or TRBD2 (5 bases each). The CDR3 is 13 residues long. V was pared by 3 bases and J by 5 bases, with 13 bases between. The germline gives CDR1 SQVTM, CDR2 ANQGSEA. CDR3 bases: TGCAGCGTTGATCCTACAGGCGGGGAGACCCAGTACTTC. It translates to CSVDPTGGETQYF.

The gene calls are TRBV7-9 and TRBJ2-1, with D maybe TRBD1 (5 bases). Germline V CDR1 and CDR2: SEHNR, FQNEAQ (reference sequence). There are 12 residues in the CDR3. V was clipped by 4 bases and J by 10 bases, with 11 bases between them. CDR3 nucleotides: TGTGCCAGCAGCTCCGACAACAGGGAGCAGTTCTTC. Protein: CASSSDNREQFF. Drawing the rest from reference TRBV7-9 and TRBJ2-1, the complete variable domain is DTGVSQNPRHKITKRGQNVTFRCDPISEHNRLYWYRQTLGQGPEFLTYFQNEAQLEKSRLLSDRFSAERPKGSFSTLEIQRTEQGDSAMYLCASSSDNREQFFGPGTRLTVL.

This clone qualifies as medium-sized. The chain recombines TRBV5-5 with TRBJ2-7; 8 bases map to TRBD2. The V gene's germline CDR1 is SGHKS and CDR2 YYEKEE (reference sequence). The CDR3 is made up of 16 amino acids. The J segment lost 3 bases and the V segment lost 1 base, leaving 9 bases of the junction unmatched. The CDR3 nucleotides are TGTGCCAGCAGCTTGATGGCTAGCGGGCTCGTCTACGAGCAGTACTTC. It yields the protein CASSLMASGLVYEQYF.

This clone was seen just once. The rearrangement joins TRBV28 to TRBJ1-4, with D maybe TRBD1 (5 bases). V lost 6 bases and J lost 8, with 16 bases in between. CDR3 length equals 14 residues. In germline, CDR1 is MDHEN, CDR2 SYDVKM. CDR3 nucleotide sequence: TGTGCCAGCAGCTCGGGGGGGGTTGGGGAAAAACTGTTTTTT. Protein sequence: CASSSGGVGEKLFF. The whole variable domain, filled in from reference TRBV28 and TRBJ1-4, reads DVKVTQSSRYLVKRTGEKVFLECVQDMDHENMFWYRQDPGLGLRLIYFSYDVKMKEKGDIPEGYSVSREKKERFSLILESASTNQTSMYLCASSSGGVGEKLFFGSGTQLSVL.

In this sample, this clone turned up a few times. The chain links TRBV19 to TRBJ1-4; tentative D call: TRBD1 (5 bases). Between the trimmed V and J ends, which lost 4 bases and 8 bases, there was a span of 20 bases. The CDR3 length is 16 residues. Germline V gene sequence: CDR1 LNHDA, CDR2 SQIVND (reference sequence). The CDR3 loop is CASSTGKVALWEKLFF. CDR3 DNA sequence: TGTGCCAGTAGTACAGGGAAGGTGGCTCTTTGGGAAAAACTGTTTTTT.

The chain couples TRBV28 to TRBJ1-1; 8 bases map to TRBD1. This CDR3 is 17 amino acids long. Losses at the gene ends were 2 bases for V and 4 bases for J; bases not matched to a gene: 12. The V gene's germline CDR1 is MDHEN and CDR2 SYDVKM. The CDR3 reads CASSLNPGQGLSTEAFF. Written as DNA, the CDR3 is TGTGCCAGCAGTTTAAATCCAGGACAGGGCTTGAGCACTGAAGCTTTCTTT.

This clone came up once. V usage is TRBV5-5 and J usage is TRBJ2-3, with TRBD2 as a possible D gene (5 bases). CDR1 SGHKS and CDR2 YYEKEE come from the germline V gene (reference sequence). This CDR3 region has 17 residues. Trimming left V 1 base short and J 0 bases short, with 15 bases between. The CDR3 reads CASSLSSIRGSTDTQYF. The CDR3 bases are TGTGCCAGCAGCTTGTCCTCTATCCGGGGTAGCACAGATACGCAGTATTTT. The complete variable domain, with remaining parts taken from reference TRBV5-5 and TRBJ2-3, reads DAGVTQSPTHLIKTRGQQVTLRCSPISGHKSVSWYQQVLGQGPQFIFQYYEKEERGRGNFPDRFSARQFPNYSSELNVNALLLGDSALYLCASSLSSIRGSTDTQYFGPGTRLTVL.

The rearrangement joins TRBV7-9 to TRBJ2-1; 16 bases agree with TRBD2. The CDR3 covers 15 residues. Germline trimming cut 5 bases from V and 8 bases from J; bases unmatched to any gene: 3. CDR1 and CDR2 (germline): SEHNR, FQNEAQ (reference sequence). CDR3 DNA sequence: TGTGCCAGCAGCACCGGGACTAGCGGGAGGGATGAGCAGTTCTTC. Translating gives CASSTGTSGRDEQFF.

The chain uses TRBV30 and TRBJ2-7; D remains unclear. Germline CDR1 is GTSNPN and CDR2 is SVGIG (reference sequence). The CDR3 totals 11 residues. Trimming took off 1 base at V and 2 bases at J, with 3 bases between the two ends. CDR3 DNA sequence: TGTGCCTGGAGTGCGACCTACGAGCAGTACTTC. Its protein is CAWSATYEQYF.

CDR3 DNA: TGTGCCAGCAGCACCCGACAGGGCGCGAACACCGGGGAGCTGTTTTTT. As protein: CASSTRQGANTGELFF. The V gene is TRBV9, the J gene TRBJ2-2, with 7 bases identical to TRBD1. V lost 4 bases and J lost 0; bases outside the gene matches: 6. Per the germline V gene, CDR1 is SGDLS and CDR2 is YYNGEE. This CDR3 contains 16 residues.

The table lists this clone with a few counts. The J gene is TRBJ2-5, the V gene TRBV10-3; 7 bases align to TRBD2. V shed 6 bases and J 3 bases; nucleotides not matched to a gene: 7. The CDR3 sequence is 14 residues long. CDR1 is ENHRY, CDR2 SYGVKD, per germline. The CDR3: CAISWAGVEETQYF. The DNA for the CDR3 is TGTGCCATCAGCTGGGCGGGAGTAGAAGAGACCCAGTACTTC.

The chain links TRBV5-6 to TRBJ1-1; a weak D match, TRBD1 (5 bases). Trimming pared 4 bases from V and 8 bases from J, leaving 12 bases between. This CDR3 region has 12 residues. Per germline, CDR1 SGHDT and CDR2 YYEEEE. Written as DNA, the CDR3 is TGTGCCAGCAGCATCGGGGCAGGAGAAGCTTTCTTT. Translated: CASSIGAGEAFF.

The rearrangement joins TRBV7-9 to TRBJ2-7; 8 positions match TRBD2. V lost 1 base and J lost 0; bases outside the gene matches: 2. Germline V gene sequence: CDR1 SEHNR, CDR2 FQNEAQ (reference sequence). This CDR3 spans 15 amino acids. The CDR3 sequence: CASSLGGRHSYEQYF. The CDR3, as DNA: TGTGCCAGCAGCTTAGGCGGGAGGCACTCCTACGAGCAGTACTTC.

The chain employs TRBV5-5 and TRBJ2-1, with 13 bases fitting TRBD2. With V trimmed by 3 bases and J by 9 bases, 3 bases remained unmatched. There are 14 residues in the CDR3. The germline CDR1 and CDR2 sequences are SGHKS and YYEKEE (reference sequence). The DNA of the CDR3 is TGTGCCAGCAGCTGGACTAGCGGGAGCTTTGAGCAGTTCTTC. It specifies CASSWTSGSFEQFF. The whole variable domain, remainder taken from reference TRBV5-5 and TRBJ2-1, is DAGVTQSPTHLIKTRGQQVTLRCSPISGHKSVSWYQQVLGQGPQFIFQYYEKEERGRGNFPDRFSARQFPNYSSELNVNALLLGDSALYLCASSWTSGSFEQFFGPGTRLTVL.

The chain recombines TRBV7-9 with TRBJ1-4; D not certain. The germline gives CDR1 SEHNR, CDR2 FQNEAQ (reference sequence). There are 14 residues in the CDR3. Deletions cut 1 base from V and 0 bases from J, with 3 bases between. CDR3 DNA: TGTGCCAGCAGCTTAGTCACAACTAATGAAAAACTGTTTTTT. This sequence encodes CASSLVTTNEKLFF.

This chain connects TRBV10-2 to TRBJ2-7; D possibly corresponds to TRBD2 (7 bases). The CDR3 runs 14 residues. Germline V CDR1 and CDR2: WSHSY, SAAADI. Trimming cost V 6 bases and J 2 bases, with 14 bases left between them. CDR3 nucleotides: TGCGCCAGCAGGAGAGGGGGGGGAACCTACGAGCAGTACTTC. Translated, it gives CASRRGGGTYEQYF.

The chain has TRBV5-1 and TRBJ2-3; 9 nucleotides line up with TRBD1. Germline V gene data show CDR1 as SGHRS and CDR2 as YFSETQ. The CDR3 runs 15 residues. V lost 4 bases, J lost 3 bases, and 6 bases stayed unmatched. The CDR3 region has the DNA TGCGCCAGCAGCAAACAGGGGGCCGCTACAGATACGCAGTATTTT. It is translated as CASSKQGAATDTQYF. Combining the CDR3 with reference TRBV5-1 and TRBJ2-3 gives the whole variable domain KAGVTQTPRYLIKTRGQQVTLSCSPISGHRSVSWYQQTPGQGLQFLFEYFSETQRNKGNFPGRFSGRQFSNSRSEMNVSTLELGDSALYLCASSKQGAATDTQYFGPGTRLTVL.

The chain couples TRBV5-4 to TRBJ2-2, with D perhaps matching TRBD1 (6 bases). Trimming took off 4 bases at V and 7 bases at J, with 20 bases between the two ends. Germline V gene data show CDR1 as SGHNT and CDR2 as YYREEE (reference sequence). CDR3 size: 16 residues. CDR3 bases: TGTGCCAGCAGCCCCCCGGGGTCTGGGGGCCACGGGGAGCTGTTTTTT. Its translation: CASSPPGSGGHGELFF.

Here the CDR3 reads CATKRDRGGDTQYF. The CDR3 bases are TGTGCCACCAAACGGGACAGGGGAGGAGATACGCAGTATTTT. The chain recombines TRBV19 with TRBJ2-3; 10 bases are a match to TRBD1. The CDR3 has 14 amino acids. Looked up from germline, CDR1 is LNHDA and CDR2 is SQIVND (reference sequence). With 10 bases clipped from V and 5 bases from J, the junction kept 9 bases outside the gene matches.

The V call is TRBV10-3, the J call TRBJ2-3; 8 positions agree with TRBD1. V lost 3 bases and J lost 2; bases outside the gene matches: 4. This CDR3 is built from 15 residues. Germline V gene sequence: CDR1 ENHRY, CDR2 SYGVKD. CDR3: CAISDRDRSTDTQYF. The CDR3 DNA reads as TGTGCCATCAGTGACCGGGACAGGTCCACAGATACGCAGTATTTT.

This chain's CDR3 is CASSESGRRLAKNIQYF. For the CDR3, the DNA is TGTGCCAGCAGTGAATCAGGACGGAGACTAGCCAAAAACATTCAGTACTTC. The chain couples TRBV2 to TRBJ2-4; D is unclear. Trimming shortened V by 2 bases and J by 0 bases, and 14 bases separated the two germline ends. Germline V lookup: CDR1 SNHLY, CDR2 FYNNEI. The CDR3 contains 17 residues.

CDR3 bases: TGTGCCAGCAGCTCGACCGCGACTAGCGGGAGGAGCAATGAGCAGTTCTTC. This encodes CASSSTATSGRSNEQFF. This chain joins TRBV5-4 and TRBJ2-1; 13 nucleotides line up with TRBD2. V lost 3 bases to trimming and J lost 6 bases; unmatched junction nucleotides: 9. The CDR3 length is 17 residues. CDR1 and CDR2 from the germline V gene are SGHNT and YYREEE (reference sequence).

This chain joins TRBV10-3 and TRBJ2-1; 10 bases are a match to TRBD2. The CDR3 is 16 amino acids. From germline, CDR1 is ENHRY and CDR2 SYGVKD. After removal of 3 bases from V and 7 bases from J, the junction contained 9 bases not matched to a gene. CDR3 residues: CAISEGITSGKNEQFF. CDR3 DNA: TGTGCCATCAGTGAAGGCATCACTAGCGGGAAAAATGAGCAGTTCTTC.

The chain uses TRBV28 and TRBJ2-7; D gene uncertain. Germline assignment: CDR1 MDHEN and CDR2 SYDVKM. The germline V and J ends were trimmed by 3 bases and 2 bases, with 11 bases remaining between them. This CDR3 is 14 amino acids long. As DNA, the CDR3 is TGTGCCAGCAGTTTTAGGCAGAGAACCTACGAGCAGTACTTC. Translated: CASSFRQRTYEQYF.

The V call is TRBV27, the J call TRBJ2-1; D is uncertain. CDR1 MNHEY and CDR2 SMNVEV come from the germline V gene (reference sequence). This CDR3 is built from 11 residues. Trimming took off 10 bases at V and 3 bases at J, with 7 bases between the two ends. CDR3 sequence: CATRFYNEQFF. The DNA for the CDR3 is TGTGCCACCAGGTTCTACAATGAGCAGTTCTTC.

The chain couples TRBV9 to TRBJ2-2; D is perhaps TRBD1 (5 bases). CDR3 length: 14 amino acids. V was trimmed by 5 bases and J by 0 bases, leaving 8 bases between them. Germline CDR1 and CDR2: SGDLS and YYNGEE. The CDR3 loop is CASRGRTNTGELFF. CDR3 DNA: TGTGCCAGCAGGGGGCGGACGAACACCGGGGAGCTGTTTTTT.